This T cell receptor beta chain comes out of a study of blood T cell repertoires in COVID-19. In the authors' methods: The assay estimated nucleated cells by amplifying reference gene primers. TCRdb's copy holds only in-frame clones and misses some; the assay was immunoSEQ multiplex PCR. Clone size and V and J calls were adopted from that table, with D and trimming inferred from the DNA. The sample includes 250,000 to 300,000 clones, roughly nine tenths of them seen just once. Per germline, CDR1 LGHNA and CDR2 YNFKEQ. V was shortened by 4 bases and J by 0 bases, with 15 bases between the two germline ends. The CDR3 contains 17 residues.

The clonotype originates from a man aged 18 to 35 with active or convalescent COVID-19. The chain uses TRBV4-2 and TRBJ1-4; D is unclear. The sequenced sample consisted of peripheral blood. In nucleotides, the CDR3 is TGTGCCAGCAGCCCCCCAACAGAGATCGCAACTAATGAAAAACTGTTTTTT. Residues: CASSPPTEIATNEKLFF.